Below are 27 T cell receptor beta chains sequenced from a single sample in a study of T-cell reconstitution after alpha-beta-depleted transplantation in children. Researchers prepared the TCRbeta library using unique molecular identifiers, the study reports. TCRdb redid the calling of the PCR reads with MiXCR, one entry per CDR3 protein. The sample lists 200,000 to 250,000 distinct CDR3 sequences; about a tenth were seen once. The starting material was PBMCs from the stem cell graft donor, obtained from the stem cell graft. Receptors were obtained from a human donor who donated a stem cell graft to a child with acute lymphoblastic leukemia.

This clonotype was seen a handful of times. The genes are TRBV27 and TRBJ2-7, with D perhaps matching TRBD1 or TRBD2 (5 bases each). In germline, CDR1 is MNHEY, CDR2 SMNVEV (reference sequence). Trimming removed 3 bases at V and 2 bases at J, with 11 bases between. This CDR3 region has 14 residues. Here the CDR3 reads CASSFGDRTYEQYF. The CDR3 DNA follows: TGTGCCAGCAGTTTCGGGGACCGAACCTACGAGCAGTACTTC.

The table lists this clonotype with a few counts. The chain combines TRBV7-2 with TRBJ2-1, with 7 bases matching TRBD2. CDR1 is SGHTA and CDR2 is FQGNSA in the germline V gene. This CDR3 spans 15 amino acids. J gave up 7 bases and V 5 bases, and 11 bases lay outside the gene matches. The CDR3 sequence: CASSLGGLLHNEQFF. The CDR3 DNA reads TGTGCCAGCAGCCTCGGGGGACTACTTCATAATGAGCAGTTCTTC.

The J gene is TRBJ2-7, the V gene TRBV20-1; TRBD2 matches at 13 bases. The CDR3 sequence is 15 residues long. Per germline, CDR1 DFQATT and CDR2 SNEGSKA (reference sequence). Germline trimming cut 4 bases from V and 5 bases from J; bases unmatched to any gene: 8. In DNA form, the CDR3 reads TGCAGTGCTATACGAGGACTAGCGGGAGAAGACGAGCAGTACTTC. Its protein product is CSAIRGLAGEDEQYF.

This clonotype was seen many times. The chain is built from TRBV18 and TRBJ2-3; either TRBD1 or TRBD2 may supply D (6 bases each). Germline lookup yields CDR1 KGHSH and CDR2 LQKENI. The CDR3 is 15 residues long. The V end lost 0 bases, the J end lost 3 bases, and 10 bases lay between the germline ends. As DNA, the CDR3 is TGTGCCAGCTCACCACCAAGAGGGGGGACAGATACGCAGTATTTT. This codes for CASSPPRGGTDTQYF.

The chain links TRBV12-3 or TRBV12-4 to TRBJ2-1; 12 bases match TRBD2. The CDR3 loop spans 15 amino acids. With 4 bases clipped from V and 8 bases from J, the junction kept 6 bases outside the gene matches. The DNA for the CDR3 is TGTGCCAGCAGTTCTAGCGGGGGGGCGGCCTATGAGCAGTTCTTC. Residues: CASSSSGGAAYEQFF.

Here the CDR3 DNA reads TGTGCCAGCAGCCTCCGGACAGGCCTGAGCTCTGGGGCCAACGTCCTGACTTTC. Translated: CASSLRTGLSSGANVLTF. This sequence joins TRBV5-6 and TRBJ2-6, with 7 bases identical to TRBD1. Germline V CDR1 and CDR2: SGHDT, YYEEEE. J lost 0 bases, V lost 4 bases, and 10 bases had no gene match. This CDR3 is 18 amino acids long. Drawing the rest from reference TRBV5-6 and TRBJ2-6, the complete variable domain is DAGVTQSPTHLIKTRGQQVTLRCSPKSGHDTVSWYQQALGQGPQFIFQYYEEEERQRGNFPDRFSGHQFPNYSSELNVNALLLGDSALYLCASSLRTGLSSGANVLTFGAGSRLTVL.

This clonotype was observed a single time. CDR3 region: CASSLVATGTGFHEQYF. The CDR3 nucleotides read TGTGCCAGCAGCTTAGTAGCTACCGGGACAGGGTTCCACGAGCAGTACTTC. J is TRBJ2-7 and V is TRBV7-9; 9 bases match TRBD1. V was clipped by 1 base and J by 5 bases; unmatched bases: 12. CDR1 SEHNR and CDR2 FQNEAQ come from the germline V gene (reference sequence). CDR3 length: 17 residues.

This clonotype occurred many times. The J gene is TRBJ2-1, the V gene TRBV5-1; 14 bases are shared with TRBD2. CDR3 length: 13 amino acids. Germline assignment: CDR1 SGHRS and CDR2 YFSETQ. Losses at the gene ends were 3 bases for V and 14 bases for J; bases not matched to a gene: 4. CDR3 residues: CASSSGLAGGEFF. CDR3 nucleotides: TGCGCCAGCAGCTCTGGACTAGCGGGGGGCGAGTTCTTC. The full variable domain, in which reference TRBV5-1 and TRBJ2-1 provide the parts outside the CDR3, is KAGVTQTPRYLIKTRGQQVTLSCSPISGHRSVSWYQQTPGQGLQFLFEYFSETQRNKGNFPGRFSGRQFSNSRSEMNVSTLELGDSALYLCASSSGLAGGEFFGPGTRLTVL.

The CDR3 region has the DNA TGTGCCAGCAGTTACGACCTACCCCGCGCAGATACGCAGTATTTT. The encoded protein is CASSYDLPRADTQYF. The chain is built from TRBV6-5 and TRBJ2-3; D is unresolved. The V end lost 2 bases, the J end lost 4 bases, and 13 bases lay between the germline ends. This CDR3 is 15 amino acids long. CDR1 is MNHEY and CDR2 is SVGAGI in the germline V gene.

The table lists this clonotype with many counts. This sequence joins TRBV7-6 and TRBJ1-6; 8 nucleotides agree with TRBD1. Germline values: CDR1 SGHVS, CDR2 FNYEAQ. This CDR3 spans 15 amino acids. The J segment lost 8 bases and the V segment lost 5 bases, leaving 8 bases of the junction unmatched. The DNA of the CDR3 is TGTGCCAGCAGCGAAAACAGGGGGAGGGATTCACCCCTCCACTTT. It is translated as CASSENRGRDSPLHF.

This clonotype was detected a few times. The genes are TRBV12-3 or TRBV12-4 and TRBJ1-1; D possibly corresponds to TRBD1 (5 bases). Trimming cost V 5 bases and J 11 bases, with 21 bases left between them. The CDR3 sequence is 14 residues long. Written as DNA, the CDR3 is TGTGCCAGCAGTCCTTTAGGGACTGGCCGGCGGGCTTTCTTT. Amino acids: CASSPLGTGRRAFF.

In its sample, this clonotype was seen a few times. This chain connects TRBV12-3 or TRBV12-4 to TRBJ2-5, with 11 bases aligning to TRBD2. CDR3 size: 16 residues. V lost 1 base, J lost 4 bases, and 5 bases stayed unmatched. The CDR3 here is CASSLGLTSGAETQYF. CDR3 sequence (DNA): TGTGCCAGCAGTTTAGGCCTGACTAGCGGGGCAGAGACCCAGTACTTC.

This rearrangement joins TRBV12-3 or TRBV12-4 to TRBJ2-3; a possible D gene is TRBD2 (6 bases). The V end was cut by 3 bases, the J end by 4 bases, with 8 bases between. This CDR3 comprises 13 residues. In DNA form, the CDR3 reads TGTGCCAGCAGTTTTGAGCGGGCAGATACGCAGTATTTT. This translates into CASSFERADTQYF.

This clonotype was picked up many times. The gene calls are TRBV5-1 and TRBJ2-2; D gene ambiguous. CDR3 length equals 15 residues. CDR1 is SGHRS and CDR2 is YFSETQ in the germline V gene. The V end lost 0 bases, the J end lost 2 bases, and 8 bases lay between the germline ends. The CDR3 here is CASSLVARNTGELFF. In DNA, the CDR3 is TGCGCCAGCAGCTTGGTCGCCAGAAACACCGGGGAGCTGTTTTTT. Complete variable domain (other parts from reference TRBV5-1 and TRBJ2-2): KAGVTQTPRYLIKTRGQQVTLSCSPISGHRSVSWYQQTPGQGLQFLFEYFSETQRNKGNFPGRFSGRQFSNSRSEMNVSTLELGDSALYLCASSLVARNTGELFFGEGSRLTVL.

V is TRBV12-3 or TRBV12-4 and J is TRBJ2-3; tentative D call: TRBD1 (6 bases). The CDR3 is 16 residues long. The ends were cut back, 5 bases at V and 6 bases at J, with 21 bases in the middle. The CDR3 loop reads CASSKRGSYPHDTQYF. DNA of the CDR3: TGTGCCAGCAGTAAAAGGGGGTCCTACCCACATGATACGCAGTATTTT.

This chain uses TRBV25-1 with TRBJ2-5; 8 nucleotides align to TRBD1. There are 14 residues in the CDR3. Germline loops: CDR1 MGHDK, CDR2 SYGVNS. V shed 5 bases and J 2 bases; nucleotides not matched to a gene: 4. The CDR3 here is CASSLRTGQETQYF. The CDR3 DNA is TGTGCCAGCAGTTTACGGACAGGGCAAGAGACCCAGTACTTC.

This clonotype was found a few times. The rearrangement uses TRBV7-6 and TRBJ2-3; the D is unclear. This CDR3 is built from 12 residues. Trimming removed 1 base at V and 6 bases at J, with 5 bases between. The germline gives CDR1 SGHVS, CDR2 FNYEAQ. CDR3 loop: CASSLEEDTQYF. The CDR3 DNA follows: TGTGCCAGCAGCTTAGAGGAGGATACGCAGTATTTT. Based on the CDR3 plus reference TRBV7-6 and TRBJ2-3, the full variable domain is GAGVSQSPRYKVTKRGQDVALRCDPISGHVSLYWYRQALGQGPEFLTYFNYEAQQDKSGLPNDRFSAERPEGSISTLTIQRTEQRDSAMYRCASSLEEDTQYFGPGTRLTVL.

The CDR3 is CSARLAKDTQYF. In nucleotides, the CDR3 is TGCAGTGCTAGACTAGCCAAAGATACGCAGTATTTT. V is TRBV20-1 and J is TRBJ2-3; perhaps TRBD2 as D (5 bases). The CDR3 extends over 12 amino acids. Germline-derived CDR1 and CDR2 are DFQATT and SNEGSKA (reference sequence). V gave up 2 bases and J gave up 5 bases, with 8 bases separating them.

There are many counts of this clonotype. The chain links TRBV5-5 to TRBJ1-5; the D is unclear. Germline V gives CDR1 SGHKS, CDR2 YYEKEE (reference sequence). Trimming took off 4 bases at V and 7 bases at J, with 15 bases between the two ends. This CDR3 has 14 amino acids. The chain's CDR3 is CASSLLDEEQPQHF. CDR3 DNA sequence: TGTGCCAGCAGCCTGTTAGATGAGGAACAGCCCCAGCATTTT.

This clonotype showed up many times. The chain employs TRBV3-1 and TRBJ2-3; 10 bases fit TRBD1. With 4 bases clipped from V and 1 base from J, the junction kept 2 bases outside the gene matches. Germline-derived CDR1 and CDR2 are LGHDT and YNNKEL (reference sequence). The CDR3 loop spans 15 amino acids. The CDR3 DNA follows: TGTGCCAGCAGCCTCGGGACAGGGGGCACAGATACGCAGTATTTT. Amino acid sequence: CASSLGTGGTDTQYF.

The V gene is TRBV10-3, the J gene TRBJ1-2; D might be TRBD1 (5 bases). The CDR3 consists of 12 residues. V was cut by 4 bases and J by 8 bases, with 11 bases left in between. The germline gives CDR1 ENHRY, CDR2 SYGVKD. The CDR3 is CAISVPGSGYTF. The CDR3, as DNA: TGTGCCATCAGTGTCCCAGGGTCCGGCTACACCTTC.

This clonotype was counted between two and nine times. This chain connects TRBV5-4 to TRBJ2-1; TRBD1 agrees at 9 bases. V gave up 3 bases and J gave up 0 bases; unmatched junction bases: 7. The CDR3 extends over 17 amino acids. Per the germline V gene, CDR1 is SGHNT and CDR2 is YYREEE (reference sequence). DNA for the CDR3: TGTGCCAGCAGCTCAAACAGGGGGCTTAGCTCCTACAATGAGCAGTTCTTC. It codes for CASSSNRGLSSYNEQFF.

This clonotype was seen many times. The chain employs TRBV27 and TRBJ2-3; 8 bases fit TRBD2. CDR1 and CDR2 (germline): MNHEY, SMNVEV (reference sequence). Losses at the gene ends were 2 bases for V and 8 bases for J; bases not matched to a gene: 12. The CDR3 extends over 16 amino acids. The CDR3 DNA follows: TGTGCCAGCAGTTTACTCACGGGGGGGGCCACGGGTACGCAGTATTTT. It encodes CASSLLTGGATGTQYF.

The rearrangement links TRBV12-5 to TRBJ2-7, with D tentatively TRBD1 or TRBD2 (5 bases each). Germline lookup yields CDR1 LGHNT and CDR2 FRNRAP. The CDR3 runs 14 residues. Trimming shortened V by 1 base and J by 1 base, and 8 bases separated the two germline ends. CDR3: CASGLAGTSYEQYF. Here the CDR3 DNA reads TGTGCTAGTGGTTTGGCAGGGACGTCCTACGAGCAGTACTTC.

The CDR3 is CASSFSGGGRANSYNEQFF. The CDR3 coding sequence is TGTGCCAGCAGCTTTTCCGGCGGGGGGCGAGCAAACTCCTACAATGAGCAGTTCTTC. This chain links TRBV7-8 with TRBJ2-1; 8 bases fit TRBD2. Germline V gene data show CDR1 as SGHVS and CDR2 as FQNEAQ. The CDR3 spans 19 residues. V dropped 3 bases and J dropped 0; count of bases not matched to a gene: 13.

Ten or more counts support this clonotype. The chain joins TRBV6-1 to TRBJ2-2; D might be TRBD2 (6 bases). Trimming cost V 4 bases and J 4 bases, with 13 bases left between them. CDR1 MNHNS and CDR2 SASEGT come from the germline V gene. The CDR3 is made up of 15 amino acids. For the CDR3, the DNA is TGTGCCAGCAGTGGTACTTACGGGGGCACCGGGGAGCTGTTTTTT. Protein: CASSGTYGGTGELFF.

This clonotype was observed a handful of times. The chain employs TRBV7-2 and TRBJ1-1; 9 positions match TRBD1. V dropped 5 bases and J dropped 6; count of bases not matched to a gene: 13. CDR1 is SGHTA, CDR2 FQGNSA, per germline. The CDR3 is 16 amino acids. The DNA for the CDR3 is TGTGCCAGCAGCCTACTATACAGGGGGCGCGGCGCTGAAGCTTTCTTT. Protein product: CASSLLYRGRGAEAFF.